These 22 T cell receptor beta chains were all obtained from the same sample, sequenced in a study of early T cells in non-severe SARS-CoV-2 infection. TCRdb re-called the 5' RACE reads with MiXCR, one entry per CDR3 protein. The sample carries tens of thousands of distinct CDR3 sequences, 9.5% to 15% recorded once. The material sequenced was whole blood, taken at baseline. These receptors all stem from an adult who was a healthcare worker with PCR-confirmed SARS-CoV-2 infection or an uninfected control (not recorded which). The donor label of this sample is uncertain.

J is TRBJ1-6 and V is TRBV4-1; perhaps TRBD1 as D (5 bases). The germline CDR1 and CDR2 sequences are MGHRA and YSYEKL. The CDR3 loop spans 16 amino acids. Trimming stripped 2 bases from V and 7 bases from J, with 15 bases between. The CDR3 spells CASSQTRQGRNSPLHF. CDR3 sequence (DNA): TGCGCCAGCAGCCAAACCAGGCAGGGCCGAAATTCACCCCTCCACTTT.

In this sample, this clonotype turned up a few times. The rearrangement uses TRBV6-6 and TRBJ2-1; perhaps TRBD2 as D (5 bases). The germline V gene has CDR1 MNHNY and CDR2 SVGAGI (reference sequence). The V end lost 4 bases, the J end lost 2 bases, and 9 bases lay between the germline ends. The CDR3 spans 14 residues. This CDR3 is CASSFRGTYNEQFF. The CDR3 nucleotides are TGTGCCAGCAGTTTTCGGGGAACCTACAATGAGCAGTTCTTC.

V is TRBV5-1 and J is TRBJ2-1; D might be TRBD1 (6 bases). CDR3 size: 14 residues. The V end lost 7 bases, the J end lost 3 bases, and 14 bases lay between the germline ends. CDR1 and CDR2 (germline): SGHRS, YFSETQ. CDR3 bases: TGCGCCAGCCACACCGGGACAAACTACAATGAGCAGTTCTTC. Translated: CASHTGTNYNEQFF.

In this sample, this clonotype turned up many times. This chain links TRBV12-3 or TRBV12-4 with TRBJ1-1; D unresolved. This CDR3 is built from 13 residues. With 7 bases removed from V and 1 base from J, the gap between germline ends came to 10 bases. The CDR3 here is CASNLLGNTEAFF. The CDR3 coding sequence is TGTGCCAGCAACCTCCTTGGGAACACTGAAGCTTTCTTT.

V and J are TRBV20-1 and TRBJ1-6; unclear D gene. Trimming removed 5 bases from V and 7 bases from J, with 15 bases in between. Germline CDR1 DFQATT, CDR2 SNEGSKA (reference sequence). There are 14 residues in the CDR3. The CDR3 DNA sequence: TGCAGTGCTCCGGAATGGGTCGGGAATTCACCCCTCCACTTT. It specifies CSAPEWVGNSPLHF.

Only a few counts were recorded for this clonotype. The rearrangement uses TRBV30 and TRBJ1-6; D is ambiguous. This CDR3 region has 13 residues. Germline CDR1 reads GTSNPN; CDR2 reads SVGIG (reference sequence). The V gene lost 6 bases and the J gene lost 7 bases, with 13 bases spanning the gap. The CDR3 DNA reads TGTGCCTGCGGAGGACTGATGAATTCACCCCTCCACTTT. Residues: CACGGLMNSPLHF.

The table lists this clonotype with a few counts. The chain links TRBV23-1 to TRBJ2-7, with 9 bases that match TRBD2. TRBV23-1 is recorded as an ORF, its role being uncertain. With 0 bases clipped from V and 0 bases from J, the junction kept 9 bases outside the gene matches. The CDR3 runs 18 residues. CDR3 in DNA: TGCGCCAGCAGTCAATCGGTAGCGGGGGTAACAAGCTCCTACGAGCAGTACGTC. Its translation: CASSQSVAGVTSSYEQYV.

The chain carries TRBV10-3 and TRBJ1-1, with no clear D. This CDR3 contains 11 residues. Deletions cut 6 bases from V and 2 bases from J, with 4 bases between. Looked up from germline, CDR1 is ENHRY and CDR2 is SYGVKD. CDR3 sequence: CAIRGNTEAFF. CDR3 DNA sequence: TGTGCCATCAGGGGAAACACTGAAGCTTTCTTT.

There are many counts of this clonotype. The rearrangement links TRBV7-3 to TRBJ1-1; the D is unclear. The CDR3 has 13 residues. Germline V gene data show CDR1 as SGHTA and CDR2 as FQGTGA. Trimming cost V 3 bases and J 4 bases, with 9 bases left between them. The chain's CDR3 is CASSLGSTTEAFF. The CDR3 nucleotides are TGTGCCAGCAGCTTGGGCAGTACCACTGAAGCTTTCTTT.

This clonotype was observed a handful of times. The V call is TRBV2, the J call TRBJ2-5; D is possibly TRBD1 (6 bases). The CDR3 covers 14 residues. Trimming pared 5 bases from V and 2 bases from J, leaving 12 bases between. Germline CDR1 SNHLY, CDR2 FYNNEI. Here the CDR3 DNA reads TGTGCCAGCAGTAGGGGACACACACAAGAGACCCAGTACTTC. Residues: CASSRGHTQETQYF. The full variable domain, its missing parts supplied by reference TRBV2 and TRBJ2-5, is EPEVTQTPSHQVTQMGQEVILRCVPISNHLYFYWYRQILGQKVEFLVSFYNNEISEKSEIFDDQFSVERPDGSNFTLKIRSTKLEDSAMYFCASSRGHTQETQYFGPGTRLLVL.

In its sample, this clonotype was seen a few times. This rearrangement joins TRBV5-5 to TRBJ2-3; the D gene is possibly TRBD2 (6 bases). The CDR3 extends over 15 amino acids. CDR1 and CDR2 from the germline V gene are SGHKS and YYEKEE (reference sequence). Trimming shortened V by 3 bases and J by 2 bases, and 13 bases separated the two germline ends. The CDR3 spells CASSSRTGVTDTQYF. The CDR3 bases are TGTGCCAGCAGCTCAAGGACGGGGGTCACAGATACGCAGTATTTT. The whole variable domain, remainder taken from reference TRBV5-5 and TRBJ2-3, is DAGVTQSPTHLIKTRGQQVTLRCSPISGHKSVSWYQQVLGQGPQFIFQYYEKEERGRGNFPDRFSARQFPNYSSELNVNALLLGDSALYLCASSSRTGVTDTQYFGPGTRLTVL.

This clonotype was recorded at least ten times. The V call is TRBV5-1, the J call TRBJ2-1; 10 nucleotides align to TRBD2. CDR3 size: 18 residues. CDR1 is SGHRS and CDR2 is YFSETQ in the germline V gene. V lost 4 bases, J lost 7 bases, and 17 bases stayed unmatched. For the CDR3, the DNA is TGCGCCAGCAGCCCAGCCAACTACTTAGCGGGGGGCGTTAATGAGCAGTTCTTC. This codes for CASSPANYLAGGVNEQFF.

This clonotype was observed a handful of times. The V gene is TRBV19, the J gene TRBJ2-5; D is uncertain. This CDR3 has 8 amino acids. Germline V gives CDR1 LNHDA, CDR2 SQIVND (reference sequence). The CDR3 loop is CDKETQYF. The CDR3 DNA reads TGTGATAAAGAGACCCAGTACTTC.

This clonotype appeared a few times. The rearrangement joins TRBV21-1 to TRBJ2-3. TRBV21-1 is assigned pseudogene status. This CDR3 is 15 amino acids long. As DNA, the CDR3 is TGTGCCCCGGATGGACGAGGTCGATCCACAGATACGCAGTATTTT. Residues: CAPDGRGRSTDTQYF.

This clonotype was observed at least ten times. V is TRBV7-2 and J is TRBJ2-5; 9 nucleotides match TRBD2. This CDR3 is built from 13 residues. V lost 5 bases, J lost 9 bases, and 7 bases stayed unmatched. The germline V gene encodes CDR1 SGHTA and CDR2 FQGNSA. CDR3 in amino acids: CASSATGLAPQYF. CDR3 DNA sequence: TGTGCCAGCAGCGCAACGGGACTAGCCCCCCAGTACTTC. Full variable domain (outside the CDR3, taken from reference TRBV7-2 and TRBJ2-5): GAGVSQSPSNKVTEKGKDVELRCDPISGHTALYWYRQSLGQGLEFLIYFQGNSAPDKSGLPSDRFSAERTGGSVSTLTIQRTQQEDSAVYLCASSATGLAPQYFGPGTRLLVL.

V usage is TRBV7-6 and J usage is TRBJ2-1, with TRBD1 matching over 8 bases. Per the germline V gene, CDR1 is SGHVS and CDR2 is FNYEAQ. Unmatched junction bases numbered 9, after V lost 2 bases and J lost 0 bases. The CDR3 totals 18 residues. CDR3: CASSLQGALFSSYNEQFF. The DNA of the CDR3 is TGTGCCAGCAGCTTACAGGGGGCCCTTTTTAGCTCCTACAATGAGCAGTTCTTC. Filled out from reference TRBV7-6 and TRBJ2-1, the complete variable domain reads GAGVSQSPRYKVTKRGQDVALRCDPISGHVSLYWYRQALGQGPEFLTYFNYEAQQDKSGLPNDRFSAERPEGSISTLTIQRTEQRDSAMYRCASSLQGALFSSYNEQFFGPGTRLTVL.

There are many counts of this clonotype. The V gene is TRBV25-1, the J gene TRBJ1-2; D call uncertain. Between the trimmed V and J ends, which lost 5 bases and 4 bases, there was a span of 14 bases. This CDR3 spans 14 amino acids. Germline lookup yields CDR1 MGHDK and CDR2 SYGVNS. The CDR3 protein is CASSHLEGLYGYTF. In DNA, the CDR3 is TGTGCCAGCAGTCACCTTGAAGGCCTCTATGGCTACACCTTC.

The chain joins TRBV27 to TRBJ2-5; D gene unclear. V was cut by 3 bases and J by 4 bases, with 12 bases left in between. This CDR3 contains 14 residues. Germline CDR1 reads MNHEY; CDR2 reads SMNVEV (reference sequence). This CDR3 reads CASSLMALGETQYF. The CDR3 DNA is TGTGCCAGCAGTTTGATGGCCCTCGGAGAGACCCAGTACTTC.

This clonotype came up many times. CDR3 nucleotide sequence: TGTGCCAGCAGCTCGAGGTCAAATGGGGATACGCAGTATTTT. Translation gives CASSSRSNGDTQYF. V and J are TRBV7-9 and TRBJ2-3; D is ambiguous. The germline V and J ends were trimmed by 4 bases and 6 bases, with 14 bases remaining between them. CDR3 length: 14 amino acids. Germline V CDR1 and CDR2: SEHNR, FQNEAQ (reference sequence).

The V call is TRBV24-1, the J call TRBJ1-2; no firm D call. CDR1 and CDR2 from the germline V gene are KGHDR and SFDVKD. This CDR3 has 12 amino acids. V gave up 9 bases and J gave up 3 bases, with 10 bases separating them. The CDR3 region has the DNA TGTGCCACCGACGTCAGATACTATGGCTACACCTTC. As protein: CATDVRYYGYTF.

This clonotype has only a few counts. V is TRBV4-1 and J is TRBJ1-2; 10 positions match TRBD1. The CDR3 length is 16 residues. Germline CDR1 MGHRA, CDR2 YSYEKL. The junction had 7 bases not matched to a gene; V was cut back by 1 base and J by 5 bases. CDR3 in DNA: TGCGCCAGCAGCCAAGCTGGACAGGGGGAGTTTTATGGCTACACCTTC. This gives the protein CASSQAGQGEFYGYTF.

The rearrangement joins TRBV7-3 to TRBJ2-1, with TRBD2 matching 7 bases. The CDR3 loop spans 14 amino acids. Germline CDR1 reads SGHTA; CDR2 reads FQGTGA. Trimming cost V 2 bases and J 5 bases; bases outside gene matches: 3. For the CDR3, the DNA is TGTGCCAGCAGCTTATCGCGGGGGAACAATGAGCAGTTCTTC. Residues: CASSLSRGNNEQFF. Filled out from reference TRBV7-3 and TRBJ2-1, the complete variable domain reads GAGVSQTPSNKVTEKGKYVELRCDPISGHTALYWYRQSLGQGPEFLIYFQGTGAADDSGLPNDRFFAVRPEGSVSTLKIQRTERGDSAVYLCASSLSRGNNEQFFGPGTRLTVL.